This T cell receptor beta chain came from a study of graft-versus-host responses after intestinal transplantation. Overall study context: Every transplant recipient was induced with anti-thymocyte globulin, then maintained on tacrolimus and steroids for roughly 3 years.

With respect to this clone: What it binds is not known.

This CDR3 has 13 amino acids. V lost 3 bases and J lost 2, with 8 bases in between. Germline V lookup: CDR1 LNHDA, CDR2 SQIVND (reference sequence). Repertoires were generated with immunoSEQ multiplex PCR, while TCRdb's copy carries only in-frame clones and drops some. The sample holds over 85,000 clones, about 94% seen once. Here the sequenced sample was unstimulated CD8+ T cells sorted from spleen or lymph node cells, taken before intestinal transplant. The V and J genes are TRBV19 and TRBJ2-7; weak D call: TRBD1 (5 bases). The receptor was isolated from a human donor who received an intestinal transplant. CDR3 coding DNA: TGTGCCAGTAGTATTGGGGCTACCTACGAGCAGTACTTC. Translating gives CASSIGATYEQYF.